This T cell receptor (beta chain) was sequenced during a study of blood T cells in healthy people across ages. General observations from the study: Percentage of naive T cells showed a strong correlation with TCR beta diversity. Long-lived donors carried more naive CD4+ cells and greater diversity than aged donors.

A second PCR of roughly 7 to 11 cycles used a sample-barcoded 5' primer and a J-beta primer mix. A template-switch adaptor with 12 random nucleotides tagged each cDNA molecule. TCRdb re-called the 5' RACE reads with MiXCR, one entry per CDR3 protein. In the table there are 1,100,000 or so distinct CDR3 sequences, 35% to 55% of which are singletons. For this clonotype: The antigen remains unidentified.

Healthy Russian Caucasian donors spanned ages about 6 to 100 years. The CDR3 consists of 14 residues. The V gene lost 5 bases and the J gene lost 3 bases, with 13 bases spanning the gap. Per germline, CDR1 SNHLY and CDR2 FYNNEI. Sequencing was done on a sample of blood. The chain employs TRBV2 and TRBJ2-5; D may be TRBD2 (6 bases). The clonotype was recovered from a woman aged 60 to 75 in good health. CDR3 protein: CASSRRTNKETQYF. The CDR3 DNA sequence: TGTGCCAGCAGTCGCCGGACTAATAAAGAGACCCAGTACTTC.